Included here is one T cell receptor beta chain sequence, with context. Its cognate antigen is unknown. These data belong to a study of T cells in Graves' hyperthyroidism and ophthalmopathy. Regarding the study as a whole: Prediction of ophthalmopathy progression came a median 6.5 months pre-onset. Also found in blood were most expanded thyroid clonotypes above 0.001.

Amplification yielded TCR beta CDR3 regions, with RNA transcripts as the source. In the first-round RT-PCR of the TCR CDR3, the HTBI primer set was used. TCRdb ran MiXCR on the multiplex PCR reads and lists one entry per CDR3 protein. This sample has roughly 380,000 distinct CDR3 sequences; approximately 18% occur once, and the top ten carry less than 20%. Sequencing was carried out using blood. This TCR came from a woman aged 40-49 years with Graves' ophthalmopathy.

CDR3 DNA: TGTGCCAGCAGCCAAGGGACATCGGGAGGCTACACCTTC. Translated, it gives CASSQGTSGGYTF. The chain uses TRBV28 and TRBJ1-2, with D tentatively TRBD1 (6 bases). The V and J ends lost 6 bases and 8 bases respectively, with 16 bases between them. This CDR3 is 13 amino acids long. Germline V lookup: CDR1 MDHEN, CDR2 SYDVKM.